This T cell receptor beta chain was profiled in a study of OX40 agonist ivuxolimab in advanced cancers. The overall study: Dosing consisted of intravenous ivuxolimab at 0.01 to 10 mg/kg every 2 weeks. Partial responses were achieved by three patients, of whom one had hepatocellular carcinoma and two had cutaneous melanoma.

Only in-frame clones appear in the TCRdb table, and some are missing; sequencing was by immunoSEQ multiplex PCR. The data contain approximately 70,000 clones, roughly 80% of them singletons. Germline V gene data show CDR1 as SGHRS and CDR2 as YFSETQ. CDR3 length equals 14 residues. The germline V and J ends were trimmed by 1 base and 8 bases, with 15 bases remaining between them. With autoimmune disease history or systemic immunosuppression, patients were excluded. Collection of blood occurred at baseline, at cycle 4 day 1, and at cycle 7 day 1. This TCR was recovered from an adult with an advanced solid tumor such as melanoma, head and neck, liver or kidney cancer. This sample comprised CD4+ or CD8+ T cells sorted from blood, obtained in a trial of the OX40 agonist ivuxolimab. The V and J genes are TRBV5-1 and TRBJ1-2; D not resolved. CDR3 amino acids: CASSLTLPGVGYTF. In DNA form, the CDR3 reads TGCGCCAGCAGCTTGACCCTTCCTGGGGTCGGCTACACCTTC.